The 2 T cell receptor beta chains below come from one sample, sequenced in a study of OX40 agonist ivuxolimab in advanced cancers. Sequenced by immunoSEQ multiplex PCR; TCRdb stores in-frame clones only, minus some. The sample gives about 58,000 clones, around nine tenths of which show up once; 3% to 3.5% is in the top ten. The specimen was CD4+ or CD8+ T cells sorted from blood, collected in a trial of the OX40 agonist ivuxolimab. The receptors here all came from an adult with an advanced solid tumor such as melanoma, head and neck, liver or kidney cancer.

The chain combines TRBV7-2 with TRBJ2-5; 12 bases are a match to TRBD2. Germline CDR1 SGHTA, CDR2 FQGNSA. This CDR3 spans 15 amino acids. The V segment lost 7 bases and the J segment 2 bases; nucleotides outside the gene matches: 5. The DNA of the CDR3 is TGTGCCAGCACCTCACTAGCGGGAGGACAAGAGACCCAGTACTTC. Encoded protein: CASTSLAGGQETQYF.

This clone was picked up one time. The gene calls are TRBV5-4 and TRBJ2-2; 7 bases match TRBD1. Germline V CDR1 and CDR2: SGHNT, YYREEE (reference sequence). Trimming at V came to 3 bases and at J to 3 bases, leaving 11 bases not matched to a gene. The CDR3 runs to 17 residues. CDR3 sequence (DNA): TGTGCCAGCAGCTCCCCTCTAGGGACAGTCGACACCGGGGAGCTGTTTTTT. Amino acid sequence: CASSSPLGTVDTGELFF. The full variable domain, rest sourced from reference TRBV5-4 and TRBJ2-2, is ETGVTQSPTHLIKTRGQQVTLRCSSQSGHNTVSWYQQALGQGPQFIFQYYREEENGRGNFPPRFSGLQFPNYSSELNVNALELDDSALYLCASSSPLGTVDTGELFFGEGSRLTVL.